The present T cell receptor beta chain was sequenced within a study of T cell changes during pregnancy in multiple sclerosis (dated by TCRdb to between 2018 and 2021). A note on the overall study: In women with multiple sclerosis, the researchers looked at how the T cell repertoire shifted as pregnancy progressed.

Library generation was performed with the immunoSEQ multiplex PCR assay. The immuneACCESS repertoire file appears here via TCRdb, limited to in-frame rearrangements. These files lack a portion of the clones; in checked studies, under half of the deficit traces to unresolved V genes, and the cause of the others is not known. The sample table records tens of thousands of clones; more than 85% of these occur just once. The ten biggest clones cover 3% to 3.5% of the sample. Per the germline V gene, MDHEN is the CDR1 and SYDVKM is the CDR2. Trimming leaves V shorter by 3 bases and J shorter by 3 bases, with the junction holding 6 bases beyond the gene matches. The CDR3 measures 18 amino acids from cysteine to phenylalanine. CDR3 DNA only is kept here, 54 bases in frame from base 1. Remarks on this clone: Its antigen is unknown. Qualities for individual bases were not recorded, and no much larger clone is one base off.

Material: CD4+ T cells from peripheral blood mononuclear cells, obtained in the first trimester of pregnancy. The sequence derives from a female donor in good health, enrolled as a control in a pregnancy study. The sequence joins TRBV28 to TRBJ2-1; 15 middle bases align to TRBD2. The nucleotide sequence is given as TGTGCCAGCAGTTTTGTAGGGACTAGCGGGAGGCTCTACAATGAGCAGTTCTTC. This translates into CASSFVGTSGRLYNEQFF.